This T cell receptor (beta chain) was recovered during a study of blood T cell repertoires in COVID-19. The overall study: COVID-19 samples from acute and convalescent phases originated in the United States, Italy and Spain.

This clone was picked up one time. In the authors' workflow: Cell counts per sample came from amplifying reference gene primers. TCRdb's table, derived via immunoSEQ multiplex PCR, lists solely in-frame clones and lacks some. V and J calls plus clone size are reproduced from that table; the DNA served to infer D and trimming. This table has a few hundred thousand clones, approximately 88% appearing once. V dropped 4 bases and J dropped 5; count of bases not matched to a gene: 11. Germline V gene sequence: CDR1 LNHDA, CDR2 SQIVND (reference sequence). This CDR3 is 16 amino acids long. Enrolled through a virtual design, the participants were between roughly 18 and 89 years of age and came from about two dozen US areas. Participant-reported clinical history was the basis for cohort assignment.

This receptor was obtained from a man in his late teens or twenties with acute COVID-19. Sequenced input: PBMCs or T cells enriched from blood (not recorded which). The chain employs TRBV19 and TRBJ2-5, with 9 bases fitting TRBD2. Here the CDR3 DNA reads TGTGCCAGTAGTACCCGGGGACTAGCTGGTCGGGAGACCCAGTACTTC. This encodes CASSTRGLAGRETQYF.